A selection of T cell receptor beta chains follows, all from one sample in a study of spatial heterogeneity in lung cancer. One entry per CDR3 protein, called by TCRdb with MiXCR from the 5' RACE reads. The sample has 20,000 to 30,000 distinct CDR3 sequences, roughly 6% seen once. This material consisted of PBMCs, taken at follow-up. The receptors were gathered from a male donor with early-stage non-small cell lung cancer. CDR3s include the opening cysteine and the closing phenylalanine or tryptophan. Each record gives: V gene, clone size, J gene, D gene, CDR3 DNA, CDR3 protein. The D gene is left open where the match is weak. For some rows the clone size is stated as once, few or many, or as a class when expanded; others skip it.

v_gene: TRBV7-8
abundance: medium-sized
j_gene: TRBJ2-5
d_gene: NA
CDR3nt: TGTGCCAGCAGCTTAGCCCAAGGGTTCCAAGAGACCCAGTACTTC
CDR3aa: CASSLAQGFQETQYF

v_gene: TRBV24-1
abundance: many
j_gene: TRBJ2-1
d_gene: NA
CDR3nt: TGTGCCACCAGCGTAGACAGGAACAACTACAATGAGCAGTTCTTC
CDR3aa: CATSVDRNNYNEQFF

v_gene: TRBV2
abundance: many
j_gene: TRBJ2-3
d_gene: NA
CDR3nt: TGTGCCAGCAGTGATGTCAGGGTCACAGATACGCAGTATTTT
CDR3aa: CASSDVRVTDTQYF

v_gene: TRBV20-1
abundance: few
j_gene: TRBJ2-2
d_gene: NA
CDR3nt: TGCAGTGCTACCCCCGGGGCATCGAACACCGGGGAGCTGTTTTTT
CDR3aa: CSATPGASNTGELFF

v_gene: TRBV6-1
abundance: many
j_gene: TRBJ2-2
d_gene: NA
CDR3nt: TGTGCCACCCCGGGGCACCTCCTTTCGAACACCGGGGAGCTGTTTTTT
CDR3aa: CATPGHLLSNTGELFF

v_gene: TRBV11-3
abundance: many
j_gene: TRBJ2-1
d_gene: NA
CDR3nt: TGTGCCAGCAGCTTAGGGTTAGGGGGGACTGAGCAGTTCTTC
CDR3aa: CASSLGLGGTEQFF

v_gene: TRBV6-5
abundance: NA
j_gene: TRBJ1-2
d_gene: NA
CDR3nt: TGTGCCAGTCGTTCACCGTCGCCCCCTAACTATGGCTACACCTTC
CDR3aa: CASRSPSPPNYGYTF

v_gene: TRBV24-1
abundance: many
j_gene: TRBJ1-2
d_gene: NA
CDR3nt: TGTGCCACCAGTGCCAGACCCGGACCGTATGGCTACACCTTC
CDR3aa: CATSARPGPYGYTF

v_gene: TRBV4-3
abundance: many
j_gene: TRBJ2-3
d_gene: TRBD2
CDR3nt: TGCGCCAGCAGCCTCGCACTAGCGGGAGGACACACAGATACGCAGTATTTT
CDR3aa: CASSLALAGGHTDTQYF

v_gene: TRBV20-1
abundance: many
j_gene: TRBJ2-3
d_gene: TRBD2
CDR3nt: TGCAGTGCTAGCCCTTTTCTAGCGGGGGACACAGATACGCAGTATTTT
CDR3aa: CSASPFLAGDTDTQYF

v_gene: TRBV9
abundance: many
j_gene: TRBJ2-5
d_gene: TRBD2
CDR3nt: TGTGCCAGCAGCGCCCAACTAGCGGGGGGACAAGAGACCCAGTACTTC
CDR3aa: CASSAQLAGGQETQYF

v_gene: TRBV11-3
abundance: NA
j_gene: TRBJ1-2
d_gene: NA
CDR3nt: TGTGCCAGCAGCTTAGATAACGCCTTAGGGACGCGCTATGGCTACACCTTC
CDR3aa: CASSLDNALGTRYGYTF

v_gene: TRBV7-8
abundance: few
j_gene: TRBJ2-6
d_gene: NA
CDR3nt: TGTGCCAGCAGCTTCACGGCCTCTGGGGCCAACGTCCTGACTTTC
CDR3aa: CASSFTASGANVLTF

v_gene: TRBV9
abundance: NA
j_gene: TRBJ2-6
d_gene: TRBD1
CDR3nt: TGTGCCAGCAGCATGCAACCGGGACAGGGGGGTGGCGGGGCCAACGTCCTGACTTTC
CDR3aa: CASSMQPGQGGGGANVLTF

v_gene: TRBV4-1
abundance: many
j_gene: TRBJ2-6
d_gene: NA
CDR3nt: TGCGCCAGCAGCCAAGACGTCGGAGCCTCTGGGGCCAACGTCCTGACTTTC
CDR3aa: CASSQDVGASGANVLTF

v_gene: TRBV27
abundance: NA
j_gene: TRBJ2-2
d_gene: NA
CDR3nt: TGTGCCAGCAGCCGGGACGGAAACACCGGGGAGCTGTTTTTT
CDR3aa: CASSRDGNTGELFF

v_gene: TRBV18
abundance: many
j_gene: TRBJ2-5
d_gene: NA
CDR3nt: TGTGCCAGCTCACCAAGGACAGCGTACCAAGAGACCCAGTACTTC
CDR3aa: CASSPRTAYQETQYF

v_gene: TRBV27
abundance: few
j_gene: TRBJ2-1
d_gene: NA
CDR3nt: TGTGCCAGCAGTTTCCGGGGAGGGGGGTTTGGGCAGTTCTTC
CDR3aa: CASSFRGGGFGQFF

v_gene: TRBV4-2
abundance: many
j_gene: TRBJ1-6
d_gene: NA
CDR3nt: TGTGCCAGCAGCCCGGACAGCCTGGGGTCACCCCTCCACTTT
CDR3aa: CASSPDSLGSPLHF

v_gene: TRBV7-2
abundance: many
j_gene: TRBJ2-1
d_gene: NA
CDR3nt: TGTGCCAGCAGCGATCGACGACGAAGCTCCTACAATGAGCAGTTCTTC
CDR3aa: CASSDRRRSSYNEQFF

v_gene: TRBV5-1
abundance: many
j_gene: TRBJ2-3
d_gene: NA
CDR3nt: TGCGCCAGCAGCTTGGCCGCGGCCCCAGATACGCAGTATTTT
CDR3aa: CASSLAAAPDTQYF

v_gene: TRBV12-3/TRBV12-4
abundance: NA
j_gene: TRBJ1-2
d_gene: NA
CDR3nt: TGTGCCAGCAGTTTGGCTGGATATGGCTACACCTTC
CDR3aa: CASSLAGYGYTF